The T cell receptor (beta chain) described here comes from a study of radiotherapy plus CTLA-4 blockade in lung cancer. On the study more broadly: Objective responses emerged in around a sixth of patients, and around 30% attained disease control.

Study-wide results and limits: TCR clones of tumor origin grew in blood after radiotherapy plus ipilimumab.

Concerning this clone itself: Its specificity is unknown.

J gave up 1 base and V 5 bases, and 11 bases lay outside the gene matches. Germline V gene data show CDR1 as SGHNT and CDR2 as YENEEA. The CDR3 is 17 residues long. The assay was immunoSEQ multiplex PCR, and TCRdb's table has in-frame clones only and misses some. The repertoire holds tens of thousands of clones, with 60% to 80% as singletons. The material sequenced was peripheral blood, taken from a patient treated with radiotherapy plus ipilimumab. The V and J genes are TRBV11-3 and TRBJ2-1; 7 nucleotides line up with TRBD1. The TCR comes from a human donor with non-small cell lung cancer who had stable disease on radiotherapy plus ipilimumab. As DNA, the CDR3 is TGTGCCAGCAGCCCCCCGACAGGGAGTCTTTCCTACAATGAGCAGTTCTTC. Protein sequence: CASSPPTGSLSYNEQFF.